Listed below are T cell receptor beta chains from one sample, sequenced in a study of graft-versus-host responses after intestinal transplantation. The protocol was immunoSEQ multiplex PCR, while the TCRdb copy is restricted to in-frame clones and leaves out a portion. Among about 97,000 clones listed, over 75% were seen once. Material: PBMCs, obtained about 450 days after intestinal transplant. The receptors shown here come from a human patient who received an intestinal transplant, so some T cells may come from the graft donor. CDR3s include the opening cysteine and the closing phenylalanine or tryptophan. Fields, in order: J gene, clone size, V gene, D gene, CDR3 DNA, CDR3 protein. A D gene is named only where the DNA matches it firmly. The size field is filled for only some rows; it gives once, few, many or a size class.

TRBJ1-1 - TRBV7-9 - TGTGCCAGCAGCTTAGACGGGCAGCCCACTGAAGCTTTCTTT CASSLDGQPTEAFF
TRBJ2-5 - TRBV2 - TGTGCCAGCAGTGACCCCATCGGGACCAAAGAGACCCAGTACTTC CASSDPIGTKETQYF
TRBJ1-1 - TRBV4-1 - TGCGCCAGCAGCCAAGAAGCGATACTCCGTGAAGCTTTCTTT CASSQEAILREAFF
TRBJ2-5 - TRBV7-6 TRBD1 TGTGCCAGCAGCTTTTCCCCATTAACAGGGGTACAAGAGACCCAGTACTTC CASSFSPLTGVQETQYF
TRBJ2-1 - TRBV6-5 TRBD2 TGTGCCACCAAGGTCGGACTAGCTCTGGGGCGGCAGTTCTTC CATKVGLALGRQFF
TRBJ2-3 - TRBV7-6 TRBD2 TGTGCCAGCAGCCGGACTAGCGGGGGGGCTGCAGATACGCAGTATTTT CASSRTSGGAADTQYF
TRBJ1-4 - TRBV18 - TGTGCCAGCTCACTCCCAGGAGGTGAAAAACTGTTTTTT CASSLPGGEKLFF
TRBJ2-3 - TRBV7-8 TRBD2 TGTGCCAGCAGCTCTGGGGGACTAGGGATCCCAGATACGCAGTATTTT CASSSGGLGIPDTQYF
TRBJ2-1 - TRBV25-1 - TGTGCCAGCAGTGATTCCGACGGTGGATCCTACAATGAGCAGTTCTTC CASSDSDGGSYNEQFF
TRBJ1-2 - TRBV6-4 - TGTGCCAGCAGTGAACGGGCAGAGGCATGGGGCTACACCTTC CASSERAEAWGYTF
TRBJ2-3 once TRBV2 TRBD2 TGTGCCAGCAGGACTGGGGTCCTAGCGGAATCCACAGATACGCAGTATTTT CASRTGVLAESTDTQYF
TRBJ1-1 - TRBV6-5 - TGTGCCAGCAGCCTCTTAGGGGTGAACACTGAAGCTTTCTTT CASSLLGVNTEAFF
TRBJ2-7 - TRBV19 - TGTGCCAGTAGTATAATCCAGGACGGAGCTCGGCAGTACTTC CASSIIQDGARQYF
TRBJ1-4 - TRBV7-6 - TGTGCCAGCAGCTTAGCGGGGGCCCAATGGCGGGAAAAACTGTTTTTT CASSLAGAQWREKLFF
TRBJ1-3 - TRBV18 - TGTGCCAGCTCACCTACAAGAGGACAGCTAGCTGGAAACACCATATATTTT CASSPTRGQLAGNTIYF
TRBJ2-7 - TRBV2 TRBD2 TGTGCCAGTGACGGGGGGGACTACGAGCAGTACTTC CASDGGDYEQYF
TRBJ2-1 few TRBV29-1 TRBD1 TGCAGCGATAGACAGGGCCTGGGCGAGCAGTTCTTC CSDRQGLGEQFF
TRBJ1-4 - TRBV12-2 - TGTGCAAGTCGCCCGAGCCTTTACACCACAACTAATGAAAAACTGTTTTTT CASRPSLYTTTNEKLFF
TRBJ2-7 - TRBV9 TRBD1 TGTGCCAGCAGCGCGCAACAGGGGTACGAGCAGTACTTC CASSAQQGYEQYF
TRBJ2-7 - TRBV19 - TGTGCCAGTAGTAACGGCCTAGCCTACGAGCAGTACTTC CASSNGLAYEQYF
TRBJ1-1 once TRBV6-1 - TGTGCCAGCACTGAAGCTTTCTTT CASTEAFF
TRBJ1-1 - TRBV18 TRBD1 TGTGCCAGCTCACCCCTGACAGGGAAAACTGAAGCTTTCTTT CASSPLTGKTEAFF
TRBJ1-5 - TRBV6-1 - TGTGCCAGCAGTGAAGTGGGGGCCGGAATTAGCAATCAGCCCCAGCATTTT CASSEVGAGISNQPQHF
TRBJ1-2 - TRBV12-5 TRBD1 TGTGCTAGTGGTCAGGGGGTTGGCGGCTACACCTTC CASGQGVGGYTF
TRBJ2-7 - TRBV27 TRBD1 TGTGCCAGCAGCTCTCCGGACAGGGGCTCCTACGAGCAGTACTTC CASSSPDRGSYEQYF
TRBJ1-2 - TRBV7-9 - TGTGCCAGCAGCGCAAAGGGACAAACCTATGGCTACACCTTC CASSAKGQTYGYTF
TRBJ2-2 - TRBV11-3 TRBD1 TGTGCCAGCAGCCTTCTGACAGGGGGCGCCGGCACCGGGGAGCTGTTTTTT CASSLLTGGAGTGELFF
TRBJ2-7 - TRBV6-1 TRBD2 TGTGCCAGCACCGATGGTACGGGGGGGCCGGGTGAGCAGTACTTC CASTDGTGGPGEQYF
TRBJ2-1 - TRBV10-3 TRBD2 TGTGCCATCGGTAGCGGGGGGGGAGGTAATGAGCAGTTCTTC CAIGSGGGGNEQFF
TRBJ2-1 - TRBV5-1 TRBD1 TGCGCCAGCAGCTTGGCGCCAGGGGGCGCCTACAATGAGCAGTTCTTC CASSLAPGGAYNEQFF
TRBJ2-1 - TRBV29-1 TRBD2 TGCAGCGCTGCACAAGAGCGGGGGGGCGGCAATGAGCAGTTCTTC CSAAQERGGGNEQFF
TRBJ1-1 - TRBV7-2 TRBD1 TGTGCCAGCAGCTTAGGGAGAACAGGGGGCACTGAAGCTTTCTTT CASSLGRTGGTEAFF
TRBJ1-6 - TRBV6-1 - TGTGCCAGCAGTGAAGCACCCCACGGGCTAAATTCACCCCTCCACTTT CASSEAPHGLNSPLHF
TRBJ2-5 - TRBV6-6 - TGTGCCAGCGGGCTAGCGCCTTCGGGGACCCAGTACTTC CASGLAPSGTQYF
TRBJ2-5 - TRBV4-1 - TGCGCCAGCAGCCGAGGGGAGACCCAGTACTTC CASSRGETQYF
TRBJ1-3 - TRBV9 TRBD1 TGTGCCAGCAGCGAACAGGGGACTGGGGACACCATATATTTT CASSEQGTGDTIYF
TRBJ2-7 - TRBV6-5 - TGTGCCAGCAGTAGGGCGAATCACTACGAGCAGTACTTC CASSRANHYEQYF
TRBJ1-1 - TRBV18 - TGTGCCAGCTCACCACGACAGGCTGAGAACACTGAAGCTTTCTTT CASSPRQAENTEAFF
TRBJ2-7 - TRBV18 TRBD1 TGTGCCAGCTCACAGAACTCCGGGACAGTCTACGAGCAGTACTTC CASSQNSGTVYEQYF
TRBJ1-1 once TRBV10-3 - TGTGCCATCAGTGAGTCCCAGGGAGTTACTGAAGCTTTCTTT CAISESQGVTEAFF
TRBJ1-6 - TRBV6-5 - TGTGCCAGCAGTTACTCCTACAGGGATTCACCCCTCCACTTT CASSYSYRDSPLHF
TRBJ1-3 - TRBV18 - TGTGCCAGCTCACCACCGACCCGGGCTGGAAACACCATATATTTT CASSPPTRAGNTIYF
TRBJ2-7 once TRBV6-1 - TGTGCCAGCAGCCCCTATACGACAGGCTACGAGCAGTACTTC CASSPYTTGYEQYF
TRBJ2-2 - TRBV5-1 - TGCGCCAGCAGCTTGGGACAGAACACCGGGGAGCTGTTTTTT CASSLGQNTGELFF
TRBJ2-5 - TRBV5-6 - TGTGCCAGCAGCTTGGAGGGGGTGGTCGGGGAGACCCAGTACTTC CASSLEGVVGETQYF
TRBJ1-5 - TRBV2 TRBD1 TGTGCCAGCAGTAAACAGGGGAGCAATCAGCCCCAGCATTTT CASSKQGSNQPQHF
TRBJ1-2 - TRBV5-1 TRBD1 TGCGCCAGCAGCCAACGGGGACAGACCTACACCTTC CASSQRGQTYTF
TRBJ1-3 - TRBV4-1 - TGCGCCAGCAGCCAACCACCCGGGGACGTACGTGGAAACACCATATATTTT CASSQPPGDVRGNTIYF
TRBJ1-2 - TRBV5-1 TRBD1 TGCGCCAGCAGCTCCGGACAGGGGTATGGCTACACCTTC CASSSGQGYGYTF
TRBJ2-3 - TRBV5-8 - TGTGCCAGCGGGCAGGGACAATCTCCAGATACGCAGTATTTT CASGQGQSPDTQYF
TRBJ2-2 - TRBV10-2 - TGCGCCAGCATAGCCGTCGCATCTTCGAACACCGGGGAGCTGTTTTTT CASIAVASSNTGELFF
TRBJ2-3 - TRBV11-2 - TGTGCCAGCAGCCTAGTCGGGGGGCCGGATACGCAGTATTTT CASSLVGGPDTQYF